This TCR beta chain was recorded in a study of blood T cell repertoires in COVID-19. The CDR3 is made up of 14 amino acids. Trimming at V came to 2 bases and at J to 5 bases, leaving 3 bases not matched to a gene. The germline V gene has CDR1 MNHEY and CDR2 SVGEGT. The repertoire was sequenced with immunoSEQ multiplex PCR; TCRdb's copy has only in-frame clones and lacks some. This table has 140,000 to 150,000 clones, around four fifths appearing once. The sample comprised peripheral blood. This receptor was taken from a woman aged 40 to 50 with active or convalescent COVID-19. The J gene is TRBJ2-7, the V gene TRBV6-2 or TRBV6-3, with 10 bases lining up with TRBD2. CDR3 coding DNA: TGTGCCAGCAGTTACGCACTAGCGGGAAACGAGCAGTACTTC. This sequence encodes CASSYALAGNEQYF.